The rows below give T cell receptor beta chains drawn from one sample of a study of T cell repertoires in cytomegalovirus infection. TCRdb reprocessed the reads via MiXCR and lists one record per CDR3 protein. Here the sample spans approximately 400,000 distinct CDR3 sequences, approximately 31% being singletons. Sample: PBMCs. All receptors derive from a human donor in good health (CMV status not recorded). Some clones in this sample may be carry-over from other donors' samples. CDR3s include the opening cysteine and the closing phenylalanine or tryptophan. Fields, in order: clone size, J gene, D gene, CDR3 length, V gene, CDR3 protein, CDR3 DNA. A D gene is named only where the DNA matches it firmly. Clone size is shown for a subset of rows, as once, few, many or a class of expanded clone.

NA TRBJ2-1 TRBD1 15 TRBV6-4 CASSDSGTGGNEQFF TGTGCCAGCAGTGACTCCGGGACAGGGGGCAATGAGCAGTTCTTC
NA TRBJ1-6 NA 15 TRBV5-1 CASSLARDINSPLHF TGCGCCAGCAGCTTGGCGAGGGATATTAATTCACCCCTCCACTTT
many TRBJ2-7 NA 12 TRBV6-5 CASSSQGHEQYF TGTGCCAGCAGTAGCCAGGGCCACGAGCAGTACTTC
few TRBJ1-1 NA 13 TRBV25-1 CASSGTGGTEAFF TGTGCCAGCAGTGGCACAGGAGGCACTGAAGCTTTCTTT
NA TRBJ1-4 NA 16 TRBV28 CASSLSDGATNEKLFF TGTGCCAGCAGTTTGTCTGACGGCGCAACTAATGAAAAACTGTTTTTT
NA TRBJ1-5 NA 13 TRBV6-1 CASSPTGYQPQHF TGTGCCAGCAGTCCTACAGGGTATCAGCCCCAGCATTTT
few TRBJ2-3 NA 13 TRBV28 CASSWMSTDTQYF TGTGCCAGCAGTTGGATGAGCACAGATACGCAGTATTTT
NA TRBJ1-1 NA 15 TRBV29-1 CSVEAGALVGAEAFF TGCAGCGTTGAAGCAGGGGCCCTGGTGGGCGCAGAAGCTTTCTTT
few TRBJ2-1 NA 15 TRBV29-1 CSVQGDDRPRNEQFF TGCAGCGTTCAAGGGGACGACAGGCCCAGGAATGAGCAGTTCTTC
many TRBJ2-7 NA 15 TRBV7-2 CASSLGSGLPLEQYF TGTGCCAGCAGCTTAGGTTCGGGACTCCCTCTCGAGCAGTACTTC
few TRBJ2-1 TRBD1 16 TRBV20-1 CSARGGRTGNYNEQFF TGCAGTGCTAGAGGGGGACGGACAGGGAACTACAATGAGCAGTTCTTC
NA TRBJ2-5 NA 14 TRBV20-1 CSARGRLGTETQYF TGCAGTGCTAGAGGCAGACTAGGGACGGAGACCCAGTACTTC
NA TRBJ2-5 NA 13 TRBV7-6 CASSRRMEETQYF TGTGCCAGCAGCCGTAGGATGGAAGAGACCCAGTACTTC
NA TRBJ2-1 NA 14 TRBV6-1 CASSELERGYKQFF TGTGCCAGCAGTGAACTTGAGCGTGGTTATAAGCAGTTCTTC
NA TRBJ1-3 NA 13 TRBV6-2/TRBV6-3 CASRFGSGNTIYF TGTGCCAGCAGGTTCGGGTCTGGAAACACCATATATTTT
NA TRBJ1-6 NA 14 TRBV6-2/TRBV6-3 CASSTGVYNSPLHF TGTGCCAGCAGTACTGGGGTTTATAATTCACCCCTCCACTTT
many TRBJ1-5 NA 15 TRBV6-2/TRBV6-3 CASSREWGGNQPQHF TGTGCCAGCAGTCGGGAGTGGGGGGGCAATCAGCCCCAGCATTTT
few TRBJ1-5 TRBD1 16 TRBV28 CASSPRTGIGNQPQHF TGTGCCAGCAGTCCGAGGACAGGGATTGGCAATCAGCCCCAGCATTTT
many TRBJ2-1 NA 14 TRBV6-1 CASTPMRPVNEQFF TGTGCCAGCACCCCAATGCGTCCCGTCAATGAGCAGTTCTTC
NA TRBJ2-1 NA 18 TRBV3-1 CASSQVGGAGRSYNEQFF TGTGCCAGCAGCCAAGTAGGTGGAGCGGGCCGCTCCTACAATGAGCAGTTCTTC
few TRBJ1-4 TRBD1 16 TRBV25-1 CASSPLPGTGDEKLFF TGTGCCAGCAGTCCCCTCCCCGGGACAGGGGATGAAAAACTGTTTTTT
many TRBJ1-4 NA 12 TRBV2 CASRQGGEKLFF TGTGCCAGCAGGCAGGGAGGTGAAAAACTGTTTTTT
few TRBJ1-5 NA 15 TRBV11-2 CASSLMSGNNQPQHF TGTGCCAGCAGCCTCATGTCGGGTAACAATCAGCCCCAGCATTTT
NA TRBJ2-3 NA 13 TRBV6-4 CASSRRDADTQYF TGTGCCAGCAGCCGCCGAGACGCAGATACGCAGTATTTT
NA TRBJ1-1 NA 12 TRBV20-1 CSASEVGTEAFF TGCAGTGCTAGTGAAGTTGGTACTGAAGCTTTCTTT
NA TRBJ1-1 NA 15 TRBV20-1 CSAYYREGRNTEAFF TGCAGTGCTTACTACAGGGAGGGGAGAAACACTGAAGCTTTCTTT
NA TRBJ1-5 NA 14 TRBV24-1 CATSGGTSNQPQHF TGTGCCACCAGTGGGGGCACCAGCAATCAGCCCCAGCATTTT
NA TRBJ2-1 TRBD2 16 TRBV27 CASSPGLAGGLGEQFF TGTGCCAGCAGTCCAGGACTAGCGGGGGGGCTCGGTGAGCAGTTCTTC
few TRBJ2-3 NA 16 TRBV6-6 CASSADRPRSTDTQYF TGTGCCAGCAGTGCAGACAGGCCCAGATCCACAGATACGCAGTATTTT
NA TRBJ2-3 NA 13 TRBV9 CASSVELTDTQYF TGTGCCAGCAGCGTTGAGCTAACAGATACGCAGTATTTT
NA TRBJ1-6 NA 16 TRBV11-2 CASSPITGKLNSPLHF TGTGCCAGCAGTCCTATCACAGGGAAGCTTAATTCACCCCTCCACTTT
NA TRBJ2-3 TRBD2 15 TRBV12-3/TRBV12-4 CASRTSGGDTDTQYF TGTGCCAGCAGGACTAGCGGGGGCGACACAGATACGCAGTATTTT
NA TRBJ2-3 NA 14 TRBV19 CASSNLPAGDTQYF TGTGCCAGTAGTAATCTACCAGCGGGAGATACGCAGTATTTT
NA TRBJ1-1 NA 15 TRBV4-1 CASSPLPVGNTEAFF TGCGCCAGCAGCCCTCTCCCCGTCGGGAACACTGAAGCTTTCTTT
NA TRBJ1-5 TRBD1 17 TRBV2 CASSDRVGQGANQPQHF TGTGCCAGCAGTGATCGCGTAGGGCAGGGGGCGAATCAGCCCCAGCATTTT
many TRBJ1-2 TRBD1 15 TRBV12-3/TRBV12-4 CASRPHRGRGYGYTF TGTGCCAGCAGGCCCCACAGGGGGCGCGGTTATGGCTACACCTTC
NA TRBJ2-7 NA 13 TRBV28 CASSLGNPHEQYF TGTGCCAGCAGTTTGGGGAACCCCCACGAGCAGTACTTC
many TRBJ1-5 NA 15 TRBV7-2 CASSLDGGSNQPQHF TGTGCCAGCAGCTTAGACGGCGGAAGCAATCAGCCCCAGCATTTT